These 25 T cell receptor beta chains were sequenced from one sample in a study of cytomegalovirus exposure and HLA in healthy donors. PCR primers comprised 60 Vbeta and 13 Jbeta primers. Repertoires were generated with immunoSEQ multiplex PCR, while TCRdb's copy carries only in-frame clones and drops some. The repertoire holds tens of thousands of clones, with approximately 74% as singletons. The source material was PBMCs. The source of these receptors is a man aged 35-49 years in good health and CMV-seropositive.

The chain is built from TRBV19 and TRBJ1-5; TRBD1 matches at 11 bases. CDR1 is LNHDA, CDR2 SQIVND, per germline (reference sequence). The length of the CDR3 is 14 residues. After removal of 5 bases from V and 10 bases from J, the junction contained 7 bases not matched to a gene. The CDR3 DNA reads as TGTGCCAGTAGTGGACAGGGGGCGACAGGACCCCAGCATTTT. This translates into CASSGQGATGPQHF.

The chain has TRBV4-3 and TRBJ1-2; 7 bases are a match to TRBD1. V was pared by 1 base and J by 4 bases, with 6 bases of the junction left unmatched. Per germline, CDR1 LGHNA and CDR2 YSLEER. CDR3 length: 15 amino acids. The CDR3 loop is CASSQAKGASYGYTF. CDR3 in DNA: TGCGCCAGCAGCCAAGCTAAGGGGGCTTCCTATGGCTACACCTTC.

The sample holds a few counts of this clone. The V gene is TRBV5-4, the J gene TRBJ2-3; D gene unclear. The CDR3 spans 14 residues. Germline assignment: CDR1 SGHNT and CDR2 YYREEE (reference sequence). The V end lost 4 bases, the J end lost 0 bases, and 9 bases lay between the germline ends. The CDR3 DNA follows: TGTGCCAGCAGCCCGGAGTCTAGCACAGATACGCAGTATTTT. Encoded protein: CASSPESSTDTQYF.

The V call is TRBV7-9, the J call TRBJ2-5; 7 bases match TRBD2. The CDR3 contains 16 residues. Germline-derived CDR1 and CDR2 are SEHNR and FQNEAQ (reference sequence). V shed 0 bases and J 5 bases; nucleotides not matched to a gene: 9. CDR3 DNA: TGTGCCAGCAGCTTAGCGCGCGGGGGAGGTTGGGAGACCCAGTACTTC. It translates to CASSLARGGGWETQYF.

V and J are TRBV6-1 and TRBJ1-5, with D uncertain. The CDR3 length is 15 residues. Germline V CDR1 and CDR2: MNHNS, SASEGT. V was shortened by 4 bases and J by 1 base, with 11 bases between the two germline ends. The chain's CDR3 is CASSAFLSSNQPQHF. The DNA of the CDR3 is TGTGCCAGCAGTGCTTTTCTATCGAGCAATCAGCCCCAGCATTTT.

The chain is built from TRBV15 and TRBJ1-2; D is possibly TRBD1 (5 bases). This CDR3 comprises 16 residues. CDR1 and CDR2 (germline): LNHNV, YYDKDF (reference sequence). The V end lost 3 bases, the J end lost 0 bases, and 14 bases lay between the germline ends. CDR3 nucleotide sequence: TGTGCCACCAGCAGGGGGGGACGGGGCACTAACTATGGCTACACCTTC. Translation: CATSRGGRGTNYGYTF.

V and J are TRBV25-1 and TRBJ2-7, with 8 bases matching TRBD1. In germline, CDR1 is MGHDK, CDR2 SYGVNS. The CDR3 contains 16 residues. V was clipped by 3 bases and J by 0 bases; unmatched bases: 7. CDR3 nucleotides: TGTGCCAGCAGTGAGGGAGCAGGGGGCCTCTCCTACGAGCAGTACTTC. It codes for CASSEGAGGLSYEQYF.

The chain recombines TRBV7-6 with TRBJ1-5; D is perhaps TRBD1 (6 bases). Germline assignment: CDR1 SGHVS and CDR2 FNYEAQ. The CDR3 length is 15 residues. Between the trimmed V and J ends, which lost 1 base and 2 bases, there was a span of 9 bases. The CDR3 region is CASSLVQGGNQPQHF. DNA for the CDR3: TGTGCCAGCAGCTTAGTACAGGGAGGCAATCAGCCCCAGCATTTT.

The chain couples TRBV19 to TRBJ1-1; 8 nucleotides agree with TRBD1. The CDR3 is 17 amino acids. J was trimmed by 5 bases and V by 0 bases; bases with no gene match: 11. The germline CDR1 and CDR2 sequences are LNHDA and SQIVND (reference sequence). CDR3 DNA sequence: TGTGCCAGTAGTATAGATCGGGACAGGCCATCCCGGACTGAAGCTTTCTTT. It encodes CASSIDRDRPSRTEAFF. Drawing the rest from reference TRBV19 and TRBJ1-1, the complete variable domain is DGGITQSPKYLFRKEGQNVTLSCEQNLNHDAMYWYRQDPGQGLRLIYYSQIVNDFQKGDIAEGYSVSREKKESFPLTVTSAQKNPTAFYLCASSIDRDRPSRTEAFFGQGTRLTVV.

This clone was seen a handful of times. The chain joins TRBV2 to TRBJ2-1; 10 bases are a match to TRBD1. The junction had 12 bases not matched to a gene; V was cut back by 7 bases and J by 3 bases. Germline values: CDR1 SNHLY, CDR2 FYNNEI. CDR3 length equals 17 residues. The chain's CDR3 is CASIESPGTGVYNEQFF. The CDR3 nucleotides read TGTGCCAGCATAGAAAGTCCCGGGACAGGGGTCTACAATGAGCAGTTCTTC. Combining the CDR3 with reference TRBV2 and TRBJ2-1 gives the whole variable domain EPEVTQTPSHQVTQMGQEVILRCVPISNHLYFYWYRQILGQKVEFLVSFYNNEISEKSEIFDDQFSVERPDGSNFTLKIRSTKLEDSAMYFCASIESPGTGVYNEQFFGPGTRLTVL.

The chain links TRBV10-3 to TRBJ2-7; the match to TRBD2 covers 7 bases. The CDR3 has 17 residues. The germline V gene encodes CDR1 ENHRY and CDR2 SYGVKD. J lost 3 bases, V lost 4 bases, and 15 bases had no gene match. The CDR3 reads CAISGSSGQGRFYEQYF. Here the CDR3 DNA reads TGTGCCATCAGTGGTAGTAGCGGGCAGGGCCGATTCTACGAGCAGTACTTC.

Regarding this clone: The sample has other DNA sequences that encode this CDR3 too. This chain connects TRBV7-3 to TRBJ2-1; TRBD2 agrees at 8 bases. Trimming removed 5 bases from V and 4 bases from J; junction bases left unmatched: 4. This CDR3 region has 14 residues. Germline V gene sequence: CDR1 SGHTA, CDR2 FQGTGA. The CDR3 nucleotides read TGTGCCAGCAGCCCGGGAGGGGGTTACAATGAGCAGTTCTTC. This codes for CASSPGGGYNEQFF.

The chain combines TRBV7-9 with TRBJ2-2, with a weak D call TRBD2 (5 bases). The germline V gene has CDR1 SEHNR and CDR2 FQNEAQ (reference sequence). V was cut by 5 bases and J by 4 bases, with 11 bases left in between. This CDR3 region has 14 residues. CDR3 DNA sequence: TGTGCCAGCAGCCCCCAGAGGGCCACCGGGGAGCTGTTTTTT. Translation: CASSPQRATGELFF.

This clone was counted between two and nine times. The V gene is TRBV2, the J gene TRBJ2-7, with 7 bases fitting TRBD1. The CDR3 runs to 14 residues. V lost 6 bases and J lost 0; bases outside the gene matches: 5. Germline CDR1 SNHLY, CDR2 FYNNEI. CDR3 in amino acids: CASRAGGSSYEQYF. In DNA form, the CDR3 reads TGTGCCAGCAGGGCAGGGGGAAGCTCCTACGAGCAGTACTTC.

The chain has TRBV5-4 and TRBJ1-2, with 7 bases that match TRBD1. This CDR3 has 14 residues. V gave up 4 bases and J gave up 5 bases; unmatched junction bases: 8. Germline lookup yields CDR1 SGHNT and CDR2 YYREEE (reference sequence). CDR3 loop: CASSPKTGWYGYTF. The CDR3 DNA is TGTGCCAGCAGCCCCAAGACAGGGTGGTATGGCTACACCTTC.

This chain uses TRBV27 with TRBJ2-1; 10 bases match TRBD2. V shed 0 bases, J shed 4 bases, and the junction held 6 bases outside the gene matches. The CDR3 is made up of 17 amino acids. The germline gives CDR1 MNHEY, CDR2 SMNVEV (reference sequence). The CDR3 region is CASSLSGSGGFYNEQFF. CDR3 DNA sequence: TGTGCCAGCAGTTTATCTGGTAGCGGGGGGTTTTACAATGAGCAGTTCTTC.

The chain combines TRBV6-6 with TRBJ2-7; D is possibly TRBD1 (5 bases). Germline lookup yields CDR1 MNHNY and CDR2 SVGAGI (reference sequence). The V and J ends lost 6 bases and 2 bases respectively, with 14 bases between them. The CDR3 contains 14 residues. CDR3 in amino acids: CASRPTDSTYEQYF. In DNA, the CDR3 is TGTGCCAGCAGGCCCACAGACAGTACCTACGAGCAGTACTTC.

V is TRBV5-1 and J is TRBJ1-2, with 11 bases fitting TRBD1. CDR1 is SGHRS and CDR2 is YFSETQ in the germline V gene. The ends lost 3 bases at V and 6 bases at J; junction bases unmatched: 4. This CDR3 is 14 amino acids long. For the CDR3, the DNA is TGCGCCAGCAGCTCAAGGACAGGGGGCGATGGCTACACCTTC. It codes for CASSSRTGGDGYTF.

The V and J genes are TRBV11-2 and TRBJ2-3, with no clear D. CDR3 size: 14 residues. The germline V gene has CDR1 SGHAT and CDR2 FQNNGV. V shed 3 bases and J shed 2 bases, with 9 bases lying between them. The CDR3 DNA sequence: TGTGCCAGCAGCTTCCGCGGAGCCACAGATACGCAGTATTTT. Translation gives CASSFRGATDTQYF.

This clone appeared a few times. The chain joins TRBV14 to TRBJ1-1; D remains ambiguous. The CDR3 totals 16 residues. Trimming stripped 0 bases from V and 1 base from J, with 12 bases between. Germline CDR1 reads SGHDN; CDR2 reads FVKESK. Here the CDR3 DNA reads TGTGCCAGCAGCCAAGAGGGCCCGACTAGGAACACTGAAGCTTTCTTT. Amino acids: CASSQEGPTRNTEAFF. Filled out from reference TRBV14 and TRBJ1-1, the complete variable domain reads EAGVTQFPSHSVIEKGQTVTLRCDPISGHDNLYWYRRVMGKEIKFLLHFVKESKQDESGMPNNRFLAERTGGTYSTLKVQPAELEDSGVYFCASSQEGPTRNTEAFFGQGTRLTVV.

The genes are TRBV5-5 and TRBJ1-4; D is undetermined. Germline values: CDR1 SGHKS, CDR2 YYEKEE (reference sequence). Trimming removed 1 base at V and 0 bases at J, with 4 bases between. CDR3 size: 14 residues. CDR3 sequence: CASSLYATNEKLFF. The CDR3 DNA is TGTGCCAGCAGCTTGTATGCAACTAATGAAAAACTGTTTTTT.

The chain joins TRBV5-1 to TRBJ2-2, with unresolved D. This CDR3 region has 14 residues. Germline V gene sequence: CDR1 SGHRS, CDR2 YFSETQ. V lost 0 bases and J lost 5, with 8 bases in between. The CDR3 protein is CASSLGQVTGELFF. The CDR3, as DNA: TGCGCCAGCAGCTTGGGGCAGGTAACCGGGGAGCTGTTTTTT.

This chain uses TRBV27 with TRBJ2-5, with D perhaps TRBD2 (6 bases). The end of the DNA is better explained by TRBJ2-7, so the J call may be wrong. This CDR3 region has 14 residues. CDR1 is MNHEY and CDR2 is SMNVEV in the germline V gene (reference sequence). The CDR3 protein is CASSLGGFRSEQYF. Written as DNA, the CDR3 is TGTGCCAGCAGTTTAGGGGGGTTTCGCAGCGAGCAGTACTTC.

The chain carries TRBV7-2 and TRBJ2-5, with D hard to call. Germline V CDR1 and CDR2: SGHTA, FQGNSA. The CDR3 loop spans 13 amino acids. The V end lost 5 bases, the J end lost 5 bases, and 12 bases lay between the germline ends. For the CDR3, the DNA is TGTGCCAGCAGCCCCTTATACGGGGAGACCCAGTACTTC. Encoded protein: CASSPLYGETQYF.

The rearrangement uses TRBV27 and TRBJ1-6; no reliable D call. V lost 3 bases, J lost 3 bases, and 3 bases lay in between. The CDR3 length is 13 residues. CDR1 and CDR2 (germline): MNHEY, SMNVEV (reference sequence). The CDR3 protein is CASSFSYNSPLHF. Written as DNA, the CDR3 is TGTGCCAGCAGTTTCAGCTATAATTCACCCCTCCACTTT.